The 12 T cell receptor beta chains below were found in one sample sequenced in a study of blood T cell repertoires in COVID-19. The assay was immunoSEQ multiplex PCR, and TCRdb's table has in-frame clones only and misses some. The table has more than 300,000 clones, roughly 88% seen once. The material sequenced was peripheral blood. The receptor set was obtained from a woman in her thirties with COVID-19, enrolled during active disease.

This clone was seen just once. The V call is TRBV23-1, the J call TRBJ2-3, with D possibly being TRBD2 (6 bases). TRBV23-1 is marked as an open reading frame, function uncertain. CDR3 size: 14 residues. V gave up 6 bases and J gave up 2 bases, with 12 bases separating them. The CDR3 spells CASRPGGPTDTQYF. Here the CDR3 DNA reads TGCGCCAGCAGGCCCGGAGGGCCCACAGATACGCAGTATTTT.

The rearrangement links TRBV5-1 to TRBJ1-1; D is unresolved. Germline CDR1 and CDR2: SGHRS and YFSETQ. The V gene lost 0 bases and the J gene lost 7 bases, with 7 bases spanning the gap. The CDR3 sequence is 12 residues long. This chain's CDR3 is CASSLDGREAFF. The DNA for the CDR3 is TGCGCCAGCAGCTTGGATGGCCGTGAAGCTTTCTTT.

The V gene is TRBV5-5, the J gene TRBJ1-2; 7 bases line up with TRBD1. The trim removed 0 bases at V and 1 base at J, leaving 3 bases unmatched. The CDR3 extends over 15 amino acids. Germline V lookup: CDR1 SGHKS, CDR2 YYEKEE (reference sequence). CDR3 loop: CASSLGAGGNYGYTF. The DNA for the CDR3 is TGTGCCAGCAGCTTGGGTGCAGGGGGTAACTATGGCTACACCTTC.

This clone was observed a single time. This chain connects TRBV2 to TRBJ2-1, with a weak D call TRBD2 (6 bases). Trimming removed 2 bases at V and 0 bases at J, with 11 bases between. Germline assignment: CDR1 SNHLY and CDR2 FYNNEI. The CDR3 is 16 amino acids. CDR3 bases: TGTGCCAGCAGTGAATTGGCGGGAAACTCCTACAATGAGCAGTTCTTC. Its protein product is CASSELAGNSYNEQFF.

This sequence joins TRBV2 and TRBJ1-6; D remains unclear. V was trimmed by 6 bases and J by 3 bases, leaving 12 bases between them. The CDR3 extends over 15 amino acids. Germline V gene data show CDR1 as SNHLY and CDR2 as FYNNEI. Here the CDR3 reads CASRLGRNYNSPLHF. As DNA, the CDR3 is TGTGCCAGCAGACTCGGGAGAAACTATAATTCACCCCTCCACTTT.

The V and J genes are TRBV4-2 and TRBJ1-2; 10 bases line up with TRBD1. CDR3 length: 16 amino acids. Unmatched junction bases numbered 7, after V lost 0 bases and J lost 6 bases. The germline V gene encodes CDR1 LGHNA and CDR2 YNFKEQ. This CDR3 is CASSQEPGQGVDGYTF. CDR3 nucleotides: TGTGCCAGCAGCCAAGAACCCGGACAGGGGGTGGATGGCTACACCTTC.

The chain recombines TRBV3-1 (or the pseudogene TRBV3-2) with TRBJ1-1, with a weak D call TRBD1 (6 bases). Trimming took off 4 bases at V and 0 bases at J, with 15 bases between the two ends. This CDR3 spans 16 amino acids. CDR1 and CDR2 from the germline V gene are LGHDT and YNNKEL (reference sequence). The CDR3 reads CASSPISDSLNTEAFF. The CDR3 nucleotides are TGTGCCAGCAGCCCTATATCGGACAGCTTGAACACTGAAGCTTTCTTT.

The rearrangement joins TRBV19 to TRBJ1-2; 8 bases are shared with TRBD1. CDR1 and CDR2 from the germline V gene are LNHDA and SQIVND (reference sequence). J lost 3 bases, V lost 7 bases, and 7 bases had no gene match. The CDR3 consists of 14 residues. The CDR3 loop is CASIPGQGDYGYTF. CDR3 sequence (DNA): TGTGCCAGTATTCCCGGACAGGGCGACTATGGCTACACCTTC.

The V gene is TRBV10-3, the J gene TRBJ1-2; 7 nucleotides line up with TRBD1. With V trimmed by 2 bases and J by 6 bases, 6 bases remained unmatched. The CDR3 is 14 amino acids. Germline V lookup: CDR1 ENHRY, CDR2 SYGVKD. The DNA for the CDR3 is TGTGCCATCAGTGAGATACAGGGGATGGATGGCTACACCTTC. Translation: CAISEIQGMDGYTF.

This chain links TRBV7-3 with TRBJ2-1; tentatively, D is TRBD2 (6 bases). V lost 5 bases and J lost 7, with 21 bases in between. Per germline, CDR1 SGHTA and CDR2 FQGTGA. This CDR3 region has 16 residues. CDR3 loop: CASSPRSLGGVNEQFF. The CDR3 nucleotides read TGTGCCAGCAGCCCCCGATCCCTAGGAGGGGTGAATGAGCAGTTCTTC. Full variable domain (remainder filled in from reference TRBV7-3 and TRBJ2-1): GAGVSQTPSNKVTEKGKYVELRCDPISGHTALYWYRQSLGQGPEFLIYFQGTGAADDSGLPNDRFFAVRPEGSVSTLKIQRTERGDSAVYLCASSPRSLGGVNEQFFGPGTRLTVL.

The table lists this clone with a few counts. This chain uses TRBV5-5 with TRBJ1-1, with 10 bases identical to TRBD1. CDR3 length equals 15 residues. Germline values: CDR1 SGHKS, CDR2 YYEKEE (reference sequence). The ends lost 0 bases at V and 11 bases at J; junction bases unmatched: 10. CDR3 sequence: CASSLEDRGGERAFF. The CDR3 DNA follows: TGTGCCAGCAGCTTGGAGGACAGGGGGGGAGAAAGGGCTTTCTTT. The entire variable domain, with the rest obtained from reference TRBV5-5 and TRBJ1-1, is as follows: DAGVTQSPTHLIKTRGQQVTLRCSPISGHKSVSWYQQVLGQGPQFIFQYYEKEERGRGNFPDRFSARQFPNYSSELNVNALLLGDSALYLCASSLEDRGGERAFFGQGTRLTVV.

V usage is TRBV28 and J usage is TRBJ1-1; 10 bases are a match to TRBD1. This CDR3 spans 16 amino acids. V shed 0 bases and J 0 bases; nucleotides not matched to a gene: 1. Germline CDR1 MDHEN, CDR2 SYDVKM. CDR3 DNA sequence: TGTGCCAGCAGTTTATGGGGACAGGGGATGAACACTGAAGCTTTCTTT. Translating it yields CASSLWGQGMNTEAFF.